Shown below are 9 T cell receptor beta chains from a single sample sequenced in a study of spatial heterogeneity in lung cancer. Time point here: sample taken at primary tumor resection. MiXCR, applied by TCRdb to the 5' RACE reads, yields one record per CDR3 protein. Among tens of thousands of distinct CDR3 sequences listed, 3.1% were seen once. The sequencing used normal lung tissue next to the tumor, collected at surgery. Receptor source: a male donor with early-stage non-small cell lung cancer.

This clonotype was counted many times. The chain carries TRBV11-3 and TRBJ2-6; a possible D gene is TRBD1 (6 bases). The CDR3 loop spans 17 amino acids. V was trimmed by 1 base and J by 2 bases, leaving 12 bases between them. Germline lookup yields CDR1 SGHNT and CDR2 YENEEA. In nucleotides, the CDR3 is TGTGCCAGCAGCTTAGCAGGGGATTACGCTGGGGCCAACGTCCTGACTTTC. Protein sequence: CASSLAGDYAGANVLTF. Full variable domain (remainder filled in from reference TRBV11-3 and TRBJ2-6): EAGVVQSPRYKIIEKKQPVAFWCNPISGHNTLYWYLQNLGQGPELLIRYENEEAVDDSQLPKDRFSAERLKGVDSTLKIQPAELGDSAVYLCASSLAGDYAGANVLTFGAGSRLTVL.

This clonotype occurred many times. The chain carries TRBV20-1 and TRBJ1-1; D unclear. Germline values: CDR1 DFQATT, CDR2 SNEGSKA (reference sequence). The CDR3 is 11 amino acids. The CDR3 coding sequence is TGCAGCCCTAGTTCTAACACTGAAGCTTTCTTT. Translation: CSPSSNTEAFF.

This clonotype was seen many times. This chain joins TRBV28 and TRBJ1-3; D remains ambiguous. CDR3 length: 15 amino acids. V was clipped by 8 bases and J by 0 bases, with 14 bases between them. In germline, CDR1 is MDHEN, CDR2 SYDVKM. The CDR3 region has the DNA TGTGCCAGCTCAGTAGGGCCGAGCTCTGGAAACACCATATATTTT. Protein: CASSVGPSSGNTIYF.

This clonotype appeared many times. The chain's CDR3 is CASSHRLETDTQYF. Written as DNA, the CDR3 is TGTGCCAGCAGCCATCGACTAGAGACAGATACGCAGTATTTT. The chain recombines TRBV7-6 with TRBJ2-3, with D possibly matching TRBD2 (6 bases). Trimming removed 5 bases from V and 3 bases from J, with 12 bases in between. The CDR3 has 14 amino acids. From germline, CDR1 is SGHVS and CDR2 FNYEAQ.

This clonotype was picked up many times. In DNA, the CDR3 is TGTGCCAGCAGTGATCTTAGGGGCCTGCAAGATACGCAGTATTTT. Its translation: CASSDLRGLQDTQYF. V and J are TRBV25-1 and TRBJ2-3, with D perhaps TRBD1 (5 bases). Germline CDR1 and CDR2: MGHDK and SYGVNS. Between the trimmed V and J ends, which lost 3 bases and 5 bases, there was a span of 15 bases. The CDR3 has 15 amino acids.

This clonotype was observed many times. This chain uses TRBV6-5 with TRBJ1-1; TRBD1 matches at 9 bases. Trimming at V came to 6 bases and at J to 1 base, leaving 3 bases not matched to a gene. CDR3 length: 14 amino acids. Germline CDR1 MNHEY, CDR2 SVGAGI. CDR3 coding DNA: TGTGCCAGCAGATTGGGACAGGGGAACACTGAAGCTTTCTTT. This encodes CASRLGQGNTEAFF.

This clonotype was counted ten times or more. The gene calls are TRBV5-6 and TRBJ1-4, with D possibly TRBD1 on 6 matching bases. Germline CDR1 and CDR2: SGHDT and YYEEEE. Trimming left V 2 bases short and J 1 base short, with 12 bases between. There are 16 residues in the CDR3. CDR3 loop: CASSFGAGETNEKLFF. The CDR3 DNA reads TGTGCCAGCAGCTTCGGCGCAGGGGAAACTAATGAAAAACTGTTTTTT.

In its sample, this clonotype was seen many times. The chain links TRBV10-2 to TRBJ1-1, with 11 bases that match TRBD1. Germline CDR1 is WSHSY and CDR2 is SAAADI. The CDR3 totals 15 residues. V lost 9 bases, J lost 1 base, and 7 bases stayed unmatched. The CDR3 DNA reads TGCGCCAGTGGGACAGGGGGAATCGGGAACACTGAAGCTTTCTTT. Amino acid sequence: CASGTGGIGNTEAFF.

This clonotype was seen repeatedly, ten times or more. The chain couples TRBV7-9 to TRBJ1-3; the D gene is possibly TRBD1 (6 bases). Germline V gene sequence: CDR1 SEHNR, CDR2 FQNEAQ (reference sequence). This CDR3 contains 16 residues. V lost 4 bases to trimming and J lost 0 bases, with 13 bases between them. The CDR3 DNA reads TGTGCCAGCAGCTCGACAGGAGACTTCTCTGGAAACACCATATATTTT. As protein: CASSSTGDFSGNTIYF.